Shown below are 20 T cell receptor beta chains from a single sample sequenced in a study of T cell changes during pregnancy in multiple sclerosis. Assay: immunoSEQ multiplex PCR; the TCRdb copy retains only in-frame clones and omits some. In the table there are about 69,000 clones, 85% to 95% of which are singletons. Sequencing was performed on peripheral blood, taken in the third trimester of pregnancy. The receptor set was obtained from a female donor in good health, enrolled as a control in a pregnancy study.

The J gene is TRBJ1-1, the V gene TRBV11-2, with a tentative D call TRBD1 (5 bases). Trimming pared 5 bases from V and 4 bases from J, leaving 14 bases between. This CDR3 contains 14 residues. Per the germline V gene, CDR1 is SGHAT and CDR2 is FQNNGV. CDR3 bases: TGTGCCAGCAGCGCTGGGGGGGTAAGCACTGAAGCTTTCTTT. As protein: CASSAGGVSTEAFF. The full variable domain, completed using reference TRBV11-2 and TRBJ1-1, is EAGVAQSPRYKIIEKRQSVAFWCNPISGHATLYWYQQILGQGPKLLIQFQNNGVVDDSQLPKDRFSAERLKGVDSTLKIQPAKLEDSAVYLCASSAGGVSTEAFFGQGTRLTVV.

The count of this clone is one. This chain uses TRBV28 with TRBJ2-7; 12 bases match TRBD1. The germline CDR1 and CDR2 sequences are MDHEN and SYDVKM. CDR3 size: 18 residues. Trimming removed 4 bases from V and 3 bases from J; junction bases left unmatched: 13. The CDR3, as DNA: TGTGCCAGCAGTTCTATAAAAACGGGACAGGGGGCGCGCTACGAGCAGTACTTC. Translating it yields CASSSIKTGQGARYEQYF.

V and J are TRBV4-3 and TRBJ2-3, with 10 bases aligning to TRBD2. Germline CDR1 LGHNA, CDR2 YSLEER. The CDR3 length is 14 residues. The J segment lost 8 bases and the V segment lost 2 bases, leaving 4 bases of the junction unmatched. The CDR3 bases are TGCGCCAGCAGCCAACAGTCTAGCGGGAGTACGCAGTATTTT. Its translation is CASSQQSSGSTQYF.

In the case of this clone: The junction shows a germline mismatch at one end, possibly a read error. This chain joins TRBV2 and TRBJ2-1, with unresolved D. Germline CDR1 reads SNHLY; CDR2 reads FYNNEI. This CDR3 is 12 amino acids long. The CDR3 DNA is TGTGCCAGCAGGGAGCCCGCTGGGTTCAGTATCTTC. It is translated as CASREPAGFSIF.

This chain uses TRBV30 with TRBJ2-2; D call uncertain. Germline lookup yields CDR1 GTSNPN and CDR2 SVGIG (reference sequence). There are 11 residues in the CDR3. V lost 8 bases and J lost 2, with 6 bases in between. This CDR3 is CARRNTGELFF. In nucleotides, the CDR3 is TGTGCCCGTAGAAACACCGGGGAGCTGTTTTTT. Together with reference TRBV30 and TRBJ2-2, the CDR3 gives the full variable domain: SQTIHQWPATLVQPVGSPLSLECTVEGTSNPNLYWYRQAAGRGLQLLFYSVGIGQISSEVPQNLSASRPQDRQFILSSKKLLLSDSGFYLCARRNTGELFFGEGSRLTVL.

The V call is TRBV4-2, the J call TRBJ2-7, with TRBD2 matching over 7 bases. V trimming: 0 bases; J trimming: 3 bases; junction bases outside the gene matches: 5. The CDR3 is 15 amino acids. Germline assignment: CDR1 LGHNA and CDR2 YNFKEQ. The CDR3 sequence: CASSQDPSSGYEQYF. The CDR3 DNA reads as TGTGCCAGCAGCCAAGACCCGTCTAGCGGCTACGAGCAGTACTTC.

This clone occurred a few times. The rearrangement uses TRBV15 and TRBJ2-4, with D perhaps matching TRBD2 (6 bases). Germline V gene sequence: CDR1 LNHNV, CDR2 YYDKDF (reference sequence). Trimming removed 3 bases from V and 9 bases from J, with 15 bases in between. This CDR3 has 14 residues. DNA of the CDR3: TGTGCCACCAGCAGTAGGATTGGGGAGGTCATTCAGTACTTC. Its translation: CATSSRIGEVIQYF.

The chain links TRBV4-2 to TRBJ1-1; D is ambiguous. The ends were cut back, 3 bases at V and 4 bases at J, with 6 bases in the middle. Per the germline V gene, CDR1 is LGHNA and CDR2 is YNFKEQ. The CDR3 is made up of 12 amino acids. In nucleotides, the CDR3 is TGTGCCAGCAGCCAGTCGGTCACTGAAGCTTTCTTT. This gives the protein CASSQSVTEAFF.

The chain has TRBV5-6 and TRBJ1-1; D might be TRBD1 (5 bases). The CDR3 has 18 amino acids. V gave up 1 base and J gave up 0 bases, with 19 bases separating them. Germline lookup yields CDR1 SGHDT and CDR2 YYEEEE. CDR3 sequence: CASSLFGLTGTMNTEAFF. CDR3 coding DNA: TGTGCCAGCAGCTTGTTTGGTTTAACAGGAACTATGAACACTGAAGCTTTCTTT.

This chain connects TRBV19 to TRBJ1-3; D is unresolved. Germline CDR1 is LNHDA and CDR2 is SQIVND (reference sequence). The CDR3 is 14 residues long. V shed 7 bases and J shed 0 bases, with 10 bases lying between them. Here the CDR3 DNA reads TGTGCCAGTATCCCCCGGGGCTCTGGAAACACCATATATTTT. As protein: CASIPRGSGNTIYF.

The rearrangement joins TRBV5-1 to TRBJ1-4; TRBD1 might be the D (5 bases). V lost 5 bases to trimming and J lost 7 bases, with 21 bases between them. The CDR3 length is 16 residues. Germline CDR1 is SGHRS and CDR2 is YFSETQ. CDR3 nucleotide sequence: TGCGCCAGCAGTTCAGGAGGGGAAGGAAGGGGTGAAAAACTGTTTTTT. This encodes CASSSGGEGRGEKLFF.

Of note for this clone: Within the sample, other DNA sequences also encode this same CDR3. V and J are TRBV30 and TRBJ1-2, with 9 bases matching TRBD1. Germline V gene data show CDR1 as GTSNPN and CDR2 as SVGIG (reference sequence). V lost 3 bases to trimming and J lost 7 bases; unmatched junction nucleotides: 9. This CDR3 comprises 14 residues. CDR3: CAWRAQGAGVGYTF. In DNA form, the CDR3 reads TGTGCCTGGAGAGCACAGGGGGCAGGGGTTGGCTACACCTTC.

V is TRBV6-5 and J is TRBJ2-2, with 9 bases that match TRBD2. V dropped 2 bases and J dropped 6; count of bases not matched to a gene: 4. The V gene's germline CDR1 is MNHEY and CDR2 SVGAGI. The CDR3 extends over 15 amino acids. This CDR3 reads CASSYPAGGAGELFF. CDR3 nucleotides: TGTGCCAGCAGTTACCCGGCGGGGGGGGCCGGGGAGCTGTTTTTT.

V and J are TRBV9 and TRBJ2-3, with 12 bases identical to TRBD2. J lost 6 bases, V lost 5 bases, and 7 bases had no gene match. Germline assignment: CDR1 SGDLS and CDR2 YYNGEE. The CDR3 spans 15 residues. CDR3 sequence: CASRRLAGVDDTQYF. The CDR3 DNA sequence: TGTGCCAGCAGGCGACTAGCGGGAGTCGATGATACGCAGTATTTT.

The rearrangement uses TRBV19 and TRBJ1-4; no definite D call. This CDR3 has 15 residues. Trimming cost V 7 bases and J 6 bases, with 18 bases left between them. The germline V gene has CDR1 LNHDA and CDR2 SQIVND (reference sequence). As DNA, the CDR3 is TGTGCCAGTACCCACCGGGAGCCCCAAGATGAAAAACTGTTTTTT. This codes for CASTHREPQDEKLFF. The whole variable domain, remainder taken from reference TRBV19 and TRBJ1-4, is DGGITQSPKYLFRKEGQNVTLSCEQNLNHDAMYWYRQDPGQGLRLIYYSQIVNDFQKGDIAEGYSVSREKKESFPLTVTSAQKNPTAFYLCASTHREPQDEKLFFGSGTQLSVL.

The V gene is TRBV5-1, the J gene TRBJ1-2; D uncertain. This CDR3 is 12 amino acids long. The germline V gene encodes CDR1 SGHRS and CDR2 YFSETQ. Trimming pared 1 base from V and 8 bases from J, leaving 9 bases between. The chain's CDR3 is CASSLWGEGYTF. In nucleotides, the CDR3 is TGCGCCAGCAGCTTGTGGGGAGAAGGCTACACCTTC.

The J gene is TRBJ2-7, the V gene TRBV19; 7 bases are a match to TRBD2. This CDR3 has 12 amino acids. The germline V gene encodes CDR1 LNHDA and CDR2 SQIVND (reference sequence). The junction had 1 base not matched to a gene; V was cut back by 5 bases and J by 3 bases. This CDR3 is CASSQRGYEQYF. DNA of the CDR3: TGTGCCAGTAGTCAGCGGGGCTACGAGCAGTACTTC. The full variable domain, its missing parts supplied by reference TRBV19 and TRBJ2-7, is DGGITQSPKYLFRKEGQNVTLSCEQNLNHDAMYWYRQDPGQGLRLIYYSQIVNDFQKGDIAEGYSVSREKKESFPLTVTSAQKNPTAFYLCASSQRGYEQYFGPGTRLTVT.

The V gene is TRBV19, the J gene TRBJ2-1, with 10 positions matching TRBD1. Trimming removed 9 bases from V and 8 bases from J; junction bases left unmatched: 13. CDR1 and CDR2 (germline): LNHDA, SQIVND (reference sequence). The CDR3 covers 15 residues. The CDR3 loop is CASLSRQGAEYEQFF. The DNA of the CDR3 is TGTGCCAGCCTATCCCGACAGGGGGCTGAATATGAGCAGTTCTTC. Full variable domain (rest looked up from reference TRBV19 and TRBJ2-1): DGGITQSPKYLFRKEGQNVTLSCEQNLNHDAMYWYRQDPGQGLRLIYYSQIVNDFQKGDIAEGYSVSREKKESFPLTVTSAQKNPTAFYLCASLSRQGAEYEQFFGPGTRLTVL.

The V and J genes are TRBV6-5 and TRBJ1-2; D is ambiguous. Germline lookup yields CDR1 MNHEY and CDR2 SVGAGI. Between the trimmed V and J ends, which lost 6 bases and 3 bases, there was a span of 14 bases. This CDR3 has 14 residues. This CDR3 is CASRNPNSHYGYTF. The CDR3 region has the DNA TGTGCCAGCAGAAACCCCAACAGTCACTATGGCTACACCTTC.

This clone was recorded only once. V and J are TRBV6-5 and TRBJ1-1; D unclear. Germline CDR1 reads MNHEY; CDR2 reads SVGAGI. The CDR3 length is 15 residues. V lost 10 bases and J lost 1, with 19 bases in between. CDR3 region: CATQRTNIWNTEAFF. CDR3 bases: TGTGCCACCCAGCGGACTAACATCTGGAACACTGAAGCTTTCTTT.